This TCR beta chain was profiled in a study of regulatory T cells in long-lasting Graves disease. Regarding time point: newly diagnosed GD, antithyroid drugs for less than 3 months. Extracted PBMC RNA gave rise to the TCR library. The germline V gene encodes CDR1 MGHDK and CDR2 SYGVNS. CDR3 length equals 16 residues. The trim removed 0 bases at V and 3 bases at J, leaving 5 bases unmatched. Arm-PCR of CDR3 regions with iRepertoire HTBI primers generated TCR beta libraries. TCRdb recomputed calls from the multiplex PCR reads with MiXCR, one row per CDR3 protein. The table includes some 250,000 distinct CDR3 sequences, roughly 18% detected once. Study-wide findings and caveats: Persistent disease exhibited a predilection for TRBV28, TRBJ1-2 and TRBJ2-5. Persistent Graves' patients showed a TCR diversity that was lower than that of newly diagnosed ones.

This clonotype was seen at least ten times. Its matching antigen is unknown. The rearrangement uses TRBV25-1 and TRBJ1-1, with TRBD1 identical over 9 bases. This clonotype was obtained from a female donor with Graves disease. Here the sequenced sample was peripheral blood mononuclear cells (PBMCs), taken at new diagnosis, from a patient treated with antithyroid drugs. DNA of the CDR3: TGTGCCAGCAGTGAATATTCGGGACAGGGTGACACTGAAGCTTTCTTT. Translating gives CASSEYSGQGDTEAFF.